This TCR beta chain comes out of a study of control samples from healthy donors and cancer patients. Clones were read by immunoSEQ multiplex PCR, and TCRdb kept only the in-frame ones, dropping some. The repertoire has 70,000 to 80,000 clones, 84% of them found once; the top ten carry around 15%. The V gene lost 5 bases and the J gene lost 6 bases, with 11 bases spanning the gap. Germline loops: CDR1 ENHRY, CDR2 SYGVKD. This CDR3 has 13 residues. This clonotype was obtained from a middle-aged man in good health. The gene calls are TRBV10-3 and TRBJ2-1; TRBD2 is a possible D gene (5 bases). Sequenced material: blood. CDR3 protein: CAISSLTTNEQFF. Written as DNA, the CDR3 is TGTGCCATCAGTTCCTTGACTACCAATGAGCAGTTCTTC.